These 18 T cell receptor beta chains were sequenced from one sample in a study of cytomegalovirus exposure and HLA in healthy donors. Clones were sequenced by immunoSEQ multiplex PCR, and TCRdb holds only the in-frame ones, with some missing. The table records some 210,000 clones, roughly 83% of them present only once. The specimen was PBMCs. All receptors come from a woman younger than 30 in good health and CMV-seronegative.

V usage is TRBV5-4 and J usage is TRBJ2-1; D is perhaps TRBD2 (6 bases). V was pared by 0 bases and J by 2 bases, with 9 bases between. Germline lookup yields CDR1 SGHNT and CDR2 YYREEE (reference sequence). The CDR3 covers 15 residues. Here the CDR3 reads CASSLDQRAYNEQFF. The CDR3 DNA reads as TGTGCCAGCAGCTTGGATCAGCGGGCCTACAATGAGCAGTTCTTC.

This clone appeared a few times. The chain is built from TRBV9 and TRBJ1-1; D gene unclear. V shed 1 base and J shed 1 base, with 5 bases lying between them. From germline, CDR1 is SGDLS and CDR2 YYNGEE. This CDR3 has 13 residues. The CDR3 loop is CASSVKTNTEAFF. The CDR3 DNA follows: TGTGCCAGCAGCGTAAAGACGAACACTGAAGCTTTCTTT.

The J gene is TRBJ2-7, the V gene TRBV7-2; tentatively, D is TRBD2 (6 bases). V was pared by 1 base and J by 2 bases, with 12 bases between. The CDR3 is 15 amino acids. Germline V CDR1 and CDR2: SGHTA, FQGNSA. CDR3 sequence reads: CASSLGLARTYEQYF. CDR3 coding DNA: TGTGCCAGCAGCTTAGGGCTAGCGCGAACCTACGAGCAGTACTTC.

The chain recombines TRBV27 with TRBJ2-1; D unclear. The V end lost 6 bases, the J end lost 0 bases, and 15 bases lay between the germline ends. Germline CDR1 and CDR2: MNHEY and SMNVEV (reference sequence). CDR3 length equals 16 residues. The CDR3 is CASSLISPSSYNEQFF. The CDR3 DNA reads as TGTGCCAGCAGCTTAATCAGCCCTAGCTCCTACAATGAGCAGTTCTTC.

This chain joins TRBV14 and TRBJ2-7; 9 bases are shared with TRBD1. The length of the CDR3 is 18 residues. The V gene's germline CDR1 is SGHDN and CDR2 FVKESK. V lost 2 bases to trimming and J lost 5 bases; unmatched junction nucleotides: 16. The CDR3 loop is CASSQLRLRGQGIDEQYF. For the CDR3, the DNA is TGTGCCAGCAGCCAACTCAGGTTACGGGGACAGGGCATTGACGAGCAGTACTTC.

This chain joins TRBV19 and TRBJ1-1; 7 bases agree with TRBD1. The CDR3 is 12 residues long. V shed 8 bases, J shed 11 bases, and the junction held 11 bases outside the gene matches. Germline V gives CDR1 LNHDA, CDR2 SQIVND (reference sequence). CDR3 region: CASSYGGQEAFF. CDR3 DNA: TGTGCCAGTTCTTACGGCGGACAGGAGGCTTTCTTT. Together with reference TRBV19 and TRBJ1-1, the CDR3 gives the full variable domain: DGGITQSPKYLFRKEGQNVTLSCEQNLNHDAMYWYRQDPGQGLRLIYYSQIVNDFQKGDIAEGYSVSREKKESFPLTVTSAQKNPTAFYLCASSYGGQEAFFGQGTRLTVV.

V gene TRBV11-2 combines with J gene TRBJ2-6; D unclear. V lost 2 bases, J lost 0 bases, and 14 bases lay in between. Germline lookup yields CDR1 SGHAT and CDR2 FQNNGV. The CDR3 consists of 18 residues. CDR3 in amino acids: CASSLRQALLSGANVLTF. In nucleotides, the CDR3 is TGTGCCAGCAGCTTAAGGCAGGCCCTCCTCTCTGGGGCCAACGTCCTGACTTTC.

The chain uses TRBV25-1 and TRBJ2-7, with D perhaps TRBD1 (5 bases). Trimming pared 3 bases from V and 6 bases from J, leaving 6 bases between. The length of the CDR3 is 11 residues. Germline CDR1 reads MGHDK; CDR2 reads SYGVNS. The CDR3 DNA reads TGTGCCAGCAGTGAGACAGCCGAGCAGTACTTC. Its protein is CASSETAEQYF.

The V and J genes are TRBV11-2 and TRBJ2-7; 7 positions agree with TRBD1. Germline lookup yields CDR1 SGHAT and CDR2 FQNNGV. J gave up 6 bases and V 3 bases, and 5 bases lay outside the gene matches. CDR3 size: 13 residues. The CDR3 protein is CASSFDRAGEQYF. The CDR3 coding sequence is TGTGCCAGCAGCTTTGACAGGGCAGGCGAGCAGTACTTC.

The CDR3 spells CASSPGVSTYEQYF. CDR3 coding DNA: TGTGCCAGCTCACCAGGGGTGAGCACCTACGAGCAGTACTTC. The chain links TRBV18 to TRBJ2-7; D remains ambiguous. V was shortened by 2 bases and J by 2 bases, with 10 bases between the two germline ends. CDR1 KGHSH and CDR2 LQKENI come from the germline V gene. The CDR3 totals 14 residues.

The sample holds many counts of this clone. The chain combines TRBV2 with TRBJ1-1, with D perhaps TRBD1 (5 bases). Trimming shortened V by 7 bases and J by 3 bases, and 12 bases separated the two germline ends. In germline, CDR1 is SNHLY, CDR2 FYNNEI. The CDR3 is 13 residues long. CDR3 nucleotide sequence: TGTGCCAGCACCCAGGGAGAGGACACTGAAGCTTTCTTT. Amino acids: CASTQGEDTEAFF.

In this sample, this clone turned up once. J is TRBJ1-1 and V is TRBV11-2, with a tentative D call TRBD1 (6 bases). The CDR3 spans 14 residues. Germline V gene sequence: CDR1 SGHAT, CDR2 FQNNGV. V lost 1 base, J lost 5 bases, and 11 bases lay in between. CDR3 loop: CASSLGGGRTEAFF. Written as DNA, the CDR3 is TGTGCCAGCAGCTTAGGCGGGGGCCGGACTGAAGCTTTCTTT.

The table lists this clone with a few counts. CDR3 amino acids: CASSPLAGGGETQYF. The CDR3 DNA reads as TGTGCCAGCAGCCCACTAGCGGGAGGGGGAGAGACCCAGTACTTC. The J gene is TRBJ2-5, the V gene TRBV7-9; the match to TRBD2 covers 13 bases. After removal of 5 bases from V and 4 bases from J, the junction contained 4 bases not matched to a gene. There are 15 residues in the CDR3. Germline CDR1 is SEHNR and CDR2 is FQNEAQ (reference sequence).

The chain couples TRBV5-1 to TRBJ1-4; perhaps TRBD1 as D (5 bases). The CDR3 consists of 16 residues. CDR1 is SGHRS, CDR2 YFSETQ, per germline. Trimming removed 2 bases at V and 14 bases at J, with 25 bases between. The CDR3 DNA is TGCGCCAGCAGCTTACCTGGCGGGACGGGGCTTGAGAGGCTGTTTTTT. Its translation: CASSLPGGTGLERLFF.

CDR3 DNA: TGTGCCAGCAGCTTAGGGAGGGGGACAGCTCACAATGAGCAGTTCTTC. It yields the protein CASSLGRGTAHNEQFF. The chain couples TRBV11-2 to TRBJ2-1; D might be TRBD1 (7 bases). CDR1 SGHAT and CDR2 FQNNGV come from the germline V gene. The CDR3 is made up of 16 amino acids. The germline V and J ends were trimmed by 1 base and 5 bases, with 15 bases remaining between them.

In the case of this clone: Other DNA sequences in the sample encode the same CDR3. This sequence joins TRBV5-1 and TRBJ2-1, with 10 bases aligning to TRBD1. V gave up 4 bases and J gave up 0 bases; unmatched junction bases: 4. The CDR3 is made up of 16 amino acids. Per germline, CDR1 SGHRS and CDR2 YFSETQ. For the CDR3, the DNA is TGCGCCAGCAGCCTCGGGGACAGGGGCTCCTACAATGAGCAGTTCTTC. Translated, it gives CASSLGDRGSYNEQFF.

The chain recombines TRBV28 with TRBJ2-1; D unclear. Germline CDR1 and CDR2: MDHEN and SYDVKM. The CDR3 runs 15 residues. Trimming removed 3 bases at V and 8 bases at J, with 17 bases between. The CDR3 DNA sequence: TGTGCCAGCAGTTTCGACGACCGTTCCCATCATGAGCAGTTCTTC. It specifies CASSFDDRSHHEQFF.

In DNA, the CDR3 is TGTGCCAGCAGTGAAGGGCCAGGCAATCAGCCCCAGCATTTT. This codes for CASSEGPGNQPQHF. The chain joins TRBV6-1 to TRBJ1-5; no definite D call. In germline, CDR1 is MNHNS, CDR2 SASEGT. Trimming took off 1 base at V and 2 bases at J, with 6 bases between the two ends. CDR3 length: 14 residues.